This T cell receptor (beta chain) is from a study of T-cell memory formation after mild COVID-19. Turning to the study itself: TCR clusters were mostly donor specific.

A single record per CDR3 protein comes from TCRdb applying MiXCR to the 5' RACE reads. The repertoire holds about 360,000 distinct CDR3 sequences, with 13% to 15% as singletons. Study observations and caveats: Among clones contracting day 15 to 85, CD4/CD8 was balanced, whereas later expanders leaned CD4+. Mainly CM and EM harbored the contracting CD4+ clones; mainly EMRA harbored the CD8+ ones. Proof of SARS-CoV-2 specificity was absent for the second-wave clones that crested on day 37.

This clonotype appeared many times. Its cognate antigen is unknown. Looked up from germline, CDR1 is SGHRS and CDR2 is YFSETQ. The CDR3 is 15 amino acids. V was pared by 4 bases and J by 2 bases, with 7 bases of the junction left unmatched. Material for sequencing was PBMCs or a T cell subset sorted from them (not recorded which). The clonotype comes from a man between 18 and 35 years old who had mild COVID-19 (a few samples of this study predate the infection). Cell type and time point are not known. V and J are TRBV5-1 and TRBJ2-3, with 7 bases fitting TRBD1. The CDR3 DNA reads TGCGCCAGCAGCCCCGGACAGGCGATCACAGATACGCAGTATTTT. This gives the protein CASSPGQAITDTQYF.